This T cell receptor beta chain was observed in a study of T cells after yellow fever vaccination. Study findings and constraints: Secondary responses were weaker yet peaked faster, day 5 versus 15.

Details on this clonotype: Its specificity is unknown.

5'RACE template switching produced TCR cDNA carrying a universal primer site and UMIs. A single record per CDR3 protein comes from TCRdb applying MiXCR to the 5' RACE reads. Of 450,000 to 650,000 distinct CDR3 sequences in the sample, roughly 13% are singletons; the top ten hold roughly 13%. Germline V gene lookup returns CDR1 SGHRS and CDR2 YFSETQ. Trimming removed 5 bases from V and 0 bases from J, with 12 bases in between. This CDR3 contains 14 residues. The gene calls are TRBV5-1 and TRBJ2-7; D is undetermined. This TCR was sampled from a man younger than 40 who received the YFV17D yellow fever vaccine. The specimen comprised PBMCs, sampled on the day of the yellow fever booster vaccination. The CDR3: CASSPDTHSYEQYF. For the CDR3, the DNA is TGCGCCAGCAGTCCTGACACCCACTCCTACGAGCAGTACTTC.